A selection of T cell receptor beta chains follows, all from one sample in a study of neoadjuvant anti-PD-1 for oral cavity cancer. Sequencing used immunoSEQ multiplex PCR; TCRdb keeps in-frame clones, though not all of them. This table has around 81,000 clones, roughly 80% appearing once. The specimen was PBMCs, collected before nivolumab (anti-PD-1) treatment. The source of these receptors is a person aged 40-85 years with oral cavity squamous cell carcinoma. Each CDR3 is given with its conserved first and last residue. The order of the fields is clone size, V gene, J gene, D gene, CDR3 protein, CDR3 DNA. A D gene is named only where the DNA matches it firmly. Some rows have no size entry. The others give once, few or many, or a class for an expanded clone.

.	TRBV6-1	TRBJ2-3	TRBD2	CASTSGRAGTDTQYF	TGTGCCAGCACTAGCGGGAGAGCAGGCACAGATACGCAGTATTTT
once	TRBV5-6	TRBJ2-7	.	CASTPDGEGEQYF	TGTGCCAGCACCCCGGACGGAGAGGGCGAGCAGTACTTC
.	TRBV19	TRBJ1-2	TRBD1	CASSILGQGAFGYTF	TGTGCCAGTAGTATACTGGGACAGGGGGCATTTGGCTACACCTTC
.	TRBV11-1	TRBJ2-1	.	CASSLITSSSYNEQFF	TGTGCCAGCAGCTTAATCACGTCCAGCTCCTACAATGAGCAGTTCTTC
.	TRBV10-3	TRBJ2-6	.	CAISEYGSSGANVLTF	TGTGCCATCAGTGAGTACGGAAGTTCTGGGGCCAACGTCCTGACTTTC
.	TRBV27	TRBJ2-5	TRBD2	CASSPHLAGDGETQYF	TGTGCCAGCAGTCCCCACCTAGCGGGAGACGGGGAGACCCAGTACTTC
once	TRBV5-6	TRBJ2-5	.	CASSLRGNQETQYF	TGTGCCAGCAGCTTGCGAGGGAACCAAGAGACCCAGTACTTC
.	TRBV19	TRBJ2-1	TRBD2	CASSTTSGDYNEQFF	TGTGCCAGTAGTACGACTAGCGGGGACTACAATGAGCAGTTCTTC
many	TRBV28	TRBJ1-2	.	CASRAGGSNYGYTF	TGTGCCAGCAGGGCCGGGGGAAGTAACTATGGCTACACCTTC
.	TRBV30	TRBJ1-2	.	CAWSADRGSFTF	TGTGCCTGGAGTGCCGATAGGGGATCGTTCACCTTC
.	TRBV19	TRBJ2-7	TRBD1	CASSTVPGQGYEQYF	TGTGCCAGTAGTACAGTACCGGGACAGGGCTACGAGCAGTACTTC
once	TRBV6-5	TRBJ2-7	TRBD2	CASSNTGLAGALQYF	TGTGCCAGCAGTAATACGGGACTAGCGGGAGCTTTGCAGTACTTC
.	TRBV7-9	TRBJ2-7	.	CASSLDFGEQYF	TGTGCCAGCAGCTTAGACTTCGGCGAGCAGTACTTC